The 5 T cell receptor beta chains listed next were all sequenced from one sample in a study of blood T cell repertoires in COVID-19 (dated by TCRdb to about 2020). The library was obtained by the immunoSEQ multiplex PCR assay. What TCRdb holds here is the immuneACCESS table cut down to in-frame rearrangements. Part of the clones is not present; checked against another copy, under half of the missing clones reflect an unresolved V gene, and the others are unexplained. Recorded for this sample are fewer than 180,000 clones; approximately 84% of them occurred a single time. The ten most abundant clones make up roughly 2% of the sample. The sequencing input was peripheral blood. Every receptor here comes from a man in his 70s with acute or convalescent COVID-19.

The chain joins TRBV6-5 to TRBJ1-4; D not resolved. Germline V gene sequence: CDR1 MNHEY, CDR2 SVGAGI. Between the trimmed V and J ends, which lost 0 bases and 3 bases, there was a span of 11 bases. The CDR3 is 16 residues long. The CDR3 loop reads CASSYSMLGANEKLFF. The CDR3 nucleotides read TGTGCCAGCAGTTACTCGATGCTCGGGGCTAATGAAAAACTGTTTTTT.

This clone was observed a few times. This sequence joins TRBV19 and TRBJ2-7; 11 bases line up with TRBD2. Trimming at V came to 4 bases and at J to 0 bases, leaving 5 bases not matched to a gene. Looked up from germline, CDR1 is LNHDA and CDR2 is SQIVND (reference sequence). This CDR3 region has 16 residues. The CDR3 sequence: CASSTPGLAASYEQYF. In nucleotides, the CDR3 is TGTGCCAGTAGTACCCCGGGACTAGCGGCCTCCTACGAGCAGTACTTC.

This sequence joins TRBV19 and TRBJ1-1; D is undetermined. The CDR3 length is 14 residues. Germline V gene lookup returns CDR1 LNHDA and CDR2 SQIVND (reference sequence). V lost 7 bases and J lost 4, with 16 bases in between. CDR3 amino acids: CASTIRLGGTEAFF. The CDR3 coding sequence is TGTGCCAGTACCATAAGGCTTGGCGGCACTGAAGCTTTCTTT.

The chain uses TRBV27 and TRBJ2-7, with D possibly matching TRBD1 (6 bases). Germline V gene sequence: CDR1 MNHEY, CDR2 SMNVEV (reference sequence). Trimming took 5 bases from V and 6 from J, leaving 20 bases between them. This CDR3 contains 15 residues. CDR3 in amino acids: CASSPEPDRWGEQYF. The CDR3 DNA follows: TGTGCCAGCAGTCCAGAACCGGACAGATGGGGCGAGCAGTACTTC.

The chain recombines TRBV29-1 with TRBJ2-3, with D possibly matching TRBD1 (5 bases). CDR3 length equals 13 residues. Germline values: CDR1 SQVTM, CDR2 ANQGSEA. V was pared by 4 bases and J by 3 bases, with 11 bases between. This CDR3 reads CSVAVTGTDTQYF. The CDR3 nucleotides are TGCAGCGTTGCGGTTACAGGAACAGATACGCAGTATTTT.